These T cell receptor beta chains were read from a single sample in a study of monozygotic twins with inflammatory bowel disease. TCRdb reanalyzed the 5' RACE reads and collapses them to one entry per CDR3 protein, without DNA. Recorded here are 400,000 to 500,000 distinct CDR3 sequences; the top ten clones represent 2% to 3%. The sample taken for sequencing was blood. These receptors all come from a human donor with ulcerative colitis or Crohn's disease, or a healthy co-twin of an affected twin (not recorded which). Both conserved end residues are part of each CDR3.

j_call: TRBJ2-5
v_call: TRBV2
cdr3_aa: CASTTTPRGETQYF

j_call: TRBJ2-4
v_call: TRBV7-8
cdr3_aa: CAVTADLAKNIQYF

j_call: TRBJ2-7
v_call: TRBV7-2
cdr3_aa: CASRASGVAYEQYF

j_call: TRBJ2-5
v_call: TRBV7-2
cdr3_aa: CASSPRTGGRGQETQYF

j_call: TRBJ1-1
v_call: TRBV20-1
cdr3_aa: CSARGGVPEAFF

j_call: TRBJ2-1
v_call: TRBV20-1
cdr3_aa: CSASVHNEQFF

j_call: TRBJ2-7
v_call: TRBV6-5
cdr3_aa: CASSSFSAGGRPYEQYF

j_call: TRBJ2-1
v_call: TRBV6-5
cdr3_aa: CASSYLGRGISYNEQFF

j_call: TRBJ1-3
v_call: TRBV4-1
cdr3_aa: CASRLGRESGNTIYF

j_call: TRBJ2-6
v_call: TRBV7-2
cdr3_aa: CASSFESSGANVLTF

j_call: TRBJ1-4
v_call: TRBV4-3
cdr3_aa: CASSQFWDRDNEKLFF

j_call: TRBJ2-3
v_call: TRBV12-3/TRBV12-4
cdr3_aa: CASSVGRGHDTQYF

j_call: TRBJ2-2
v_call: TRBV15
cdr3_aa: CATSPRRGAEGTGELFF

j_call: TRBJ1-2
v_call: TRBV6-2/TRBV6-3
cdr3_aa: CASSDRGDYGYTF

j_call: TRBJ1-2
v_call: TRBV30
cdr3_aa: CAWSVGLQGLGYTF

j_call: TRBJ2-7
v_call: TRBV10-3
cdr3_aa: CAISRDASSYEQYF

j_call: TRBJ2-2
v_call: TRBV19
cdr3_aa: CASKRDPAHGELFF

j_call: TRBJ1-1
v_call: TRBV7-8
cdr3_aa: CASSLTGARTEAFF

j_call: TRBJ2-7
v_call: TRBV9
cdr3_aa: CASSVDGTGRGAYEQYF

j_call: TRBJ2-2
v_call: TRBV7-7
cdr3_aa: CASSLEGQGIGGELFF

j_call: TRBJ1-2
v_call: TRBV15
cdr3_aa: CATSPISNYGYTF

j_call: TRBJ2-5
v_call: TRBV7-2
cdr3_aa: CASSLGWQETQYF

j_call: TRBJ1-1
v_call: TRBV13
cdr3_aa: CASSLGSLGQVF

j_call: TRBJ2-3
v_call: TRBV7-2
cdr3_aa: CASSWDYTDTQYF

j_call: TRBJ2-1
v_call: TRBV10-3
cdr3_aa: CAIREGQGGSYNEQFF

j_call: TRBJ2-7
v_call: TRBV2
cdr3_aa: CASTSRQGSAEQYF

j_call: TRBJ1-1
v_call: TRBV3-1
cdr3_aa: CASSQDWSSGTEAFF

j_call: TRBJ2-3
v_call: TRBV24-1
cdr3_aa: CATSGRTDTQYF

j_call: TRBJ1-2
v_call: TRBV20-1
cdr3_aa: CSAELQGNYGYTF

j_call: TRBJ1-6
v_call: TRBV4-1
cdr3_aa: CASSPSLGTMTSNSPLHF

j_call: TRBJ2-1
v_call: TRBV28
cdr3_aa: CASSSMASSSGNEQFF

j_call: TRBJ2-7
v_call: TRBV18
cdr3_aa: CASSPYGLGSHYEQYF

j_call: TRBJ1-5
v_call: TRBV15
cdr3_aa: CATSGRGSSNQPQHF

j_call: TRBJ1-2
v_call: TRBV12-3/TRBV12-4
cdr3_aa: CASTIYRGNYGYTF

j_call: TRBJ1-1
v_call: TRBV7-2
cdr3_aa: CASSPTGFSEAFF

j_call: TRBJ1-1
v_call: TRBV6-5
cdr3_aa: CASSYSRDRGTEAFF

j_call: TRBJ2-5
v_call: TRBV14
cdr3_aa: CASSPLAQETQYF

j_call: TRBJ2-6
v_call: TRBV28
cdr3_aa: CASSLDRYSGANVLTF

j_call: TRBJ1-2
v_call: TRBV29-1
cdr3_aa: CSASGEGGVELYGYTF

j_call: TRBJ1-6
v_call: TRBV5-1
cdr3_aa: CASSLDVNSPLHF

j_call: TRBJ1-2
v_call: TRBV6-5
cdr3_aa: CASTDKANYGYTF

j_call: TRBJ1-1
v_call: TRBV4-1
cdr3_aa: CASSQERGPGFTEAFF

j_call: TRBJ1-6
v_call: TRBV3-1
cdr3_aa: CASSQPGLGLHF

j_call: TRBJ2-3
v_call: TRBV5-1
cdr3_aa: CASSIEDSTDTQYF

j_call: TRBJ1-1
v_call: TRBV29-1
cdr3_aa: CSVDRANEAFF

j_call: TRBJ2-2
v_call: TRBV19
cdr3_aa: CASSAQVPGELFF

j_call: TRBJ2-1
v_call: TRBV20-1
cdr3_aa: CSARDYFSSYNEQFF

j_call: TRBJ2-4
v_call: TRBV20-1
cdr3_aa: CSARYRAWAKNIQYF

j_call: TRBJ2-7
v_call: TRBV14
cdr3_aa: CASSLIDSGYEQYF

j_call: TRBJ2-1
v_call: TRBV6-2/TRBV6-3
cdr3_aa: CASSAGYEQFF